Listed here are 31 T cell receptor beta chains from one sample, sequenced in a study of identical twins. TCRdb independently ran MiXCR on the 5' RACE reads; one entry per CDR3 protein. The sample shows under 500,000 distinct CDR3 sequences, approximately 15% of them seen only once. The sample also formed part of further work on yellow fever vaccine responses in identical twins.

The specimen sequenced was CD4+ T cells sorted from blood. The origin of the receptors is a woman in her late teens or twenties in good health.

This clonotype was recorded many times. The chain couples TRBV28 to TRBJ2-3; 7 positions agree with TRBD2. Germline V gene sequence: CDR1 MDHEN, CDR2 SYDVKM. The CDR3 is made up of 15 amino acids. The V segment lost 4 bases and the J segment 1 base; nucleotides outside the gene matches: 5. CDR3 sequence (DNA): TGTGCCAGCAGTTCCGCGGGGGAGGGCACAGATACGCAGTATTTT. The encoded protein is CASSSAGEGTDTQYF.

The chain links TRBV7-2 to TRBJ2-1, with TRBD2 matching over 7 bases. Trimming at V came to 1 base and at J to 4 bases, leaving 10 bases not matched to a gene. CDR1 SGHTA and CDR2 FQGNSA come from the germline V gene. The CDR3 has 17 residues. CDR3 nucleotides: TGTGCCAGCAGCTTAGGGCGACCCGGGGGGACTTACAATGAGCAGTTCTTC. As protein: CASSLGRPGGTYNEQFF.

This clonotype was recorded many times. One end of the junction varies from germline; a read error may be responsible. The rearrangement joins TRBV7-7 to TRBJ2-7; the D gene could be TRBD1 or TRBD2 (5 bases each). Germline V gives CDR1 SSHAT, CDR2 FNYEAQ (reference sequence). The CDR3 loop spans 14 amino acids. The CDR3 reads CASSFGTSADEQYF. The CDR3 DNA reads TGTGCTAGCAGCTTCGGGACCTCTGCAGACGAGCAGTACTTC.

The V and J genes are TRBV12-3 or TRBV12-4 and TRBJ2-7; 8 nucleotides line up with TRBD2. The ends lost 6 bases at V and 7 bases at J; junction bases unmatched: 14. The CDR3 sequence is 15 residues long. CDR3 sequence: CASRPRTSGPWEQYF. As DNA, the CDR3 is TGTGCCAGCAGGCCTAGAACTAGCGGCCCTTGGGAGCAGTACTTC.

Ten or more counts support this clonotype. The chain joins TRBV7-9 to TRBJ1-1, with 7 bases that match TRBD1. The CDR3 extends over 16 amino acids. V shed 1 base and J 0 bases; nucleotides not matched to a gene: 5. Per the germline V gene, CDR1 is SEHNR and CDR2 is FQNEAQ (reference sequence). CDR3 region: CASSLGTGLMNTEAFF. The CDR3 DNA sequence: TGTGCCAGCAGCTTAGGGACAGGCCTCATGAACACTGAAGCTTTCTTT.

This chain joins TRBV11-2 and TRBJ2-1; 11 bases fit TRBD2. CDR1 SGHAT and CDR2 FQNNGV come from the germline V gene. The CDR3 has 17 residues. V was clipped by 1 base and J by 2 bases; unmatched bases: 4. CDR3 sequence: CASSLGTSGRTYNEQFF. DNA of the CDR3: TGTGCCAGCAGCTTAGGTACTAGCGGGAGAACCTACAATGAGCAGTTCTTC.

The V gene is TRBV7-8, the J gene TRBJ2-3; D remains ambiguous. V lost 3 bases to trimming and J lost 7 bases, with 5 bases between them. This CDR3 region has 11 residues. Germline CDR1 and CDR2: SGHVS and FQNEAQ. The CDR3: CASSLSYTQYF. In DNA form, the CDR3 reads TGTGCCAGCAGCTTGTCTTATACGCAGTATTTT.

This clonotype came up a few times. The chain combines TRBV29-1 with TRBJ2-1; either TRBD1 or TRBD2 may fit D (5 bases each). V shed 5 bases and J shed 6 bases, with 14 bases lying between them. The CDR3 is 13 amino acids. Germline loops: CDR1 SQVTM, CDR2 ANQGSEA. In DNA form, the CDR3 reads TGCAGCGTTCTCGGGACCCAGAGCAATGAGCAGTTCTTC. Its protein is CSVLGTQSNEQFF.

The V and J genes are TRBV3-1 and TRBJ2-1; 11 nucleotides agree with TRBD2. Trimming took 4 bases from V and 5 from J; bases not matched to a gene: 10. This CDR3 spans 17 amino acids. Germline lookup yields CDR1 LGHDT and CDR2 YNNKEL (reference sequence). The CDR3 DNA sequence: TGTGCCAGCAGCCCCAGACTAGCGGGACCAAAGAACAATGAGCAGTTCTTC. It encodes CASSPRLAGPKNNEQFF.

This clonotype has a handful of counts. V gene TRBV12-3 or TRBV12-4 combines with J gene TRBJ2-5; 10 nucleotides line up with TRBD2. The CDR3 consists of 16 residues. With V trimmed by 4 bases and J by 3 bases, 8 bases remained unmatched. CDR3 sequence (DNA): TGTGCCAGCAGTTCCCGCGGAGCGGGAGGGAAAGAGACCCAGTACTTC. Amino acids: CASSSRGAGGKETQYF.

This clonotype turned up a few times. The chain links TRBV6-5 to TRBJ2-7; 8 bases agree with TRBD1. Trimming at V came to 2 bases and at J to 6 bases, leaving 3 bases not matched to a gene. Germline V gene lookup returns CDR1 MNHEY and CDR2 SVGAGI. The CDR3 runs 13 residues. Written as DNA, the CDR3 is TGTGCCAGCAGTTACGGGGACAGGCGCGAGCAGTACTTC. This translates into CASSYGDRREQYF.

The table lists this clonotype with a few counts. The CDR3 sequence is CATSRDPGPETQYF. The CDR3 nucleotides read TGTGCCACCAGCAGAGATCCGGGCCCAGAGACCCAGTACTTC. This chain connects TRBV15 to TRBJ2-5; D uncertain. The CDR3 consists of 14 residues. Germline-derived CDR1 and CDR2 are LNHNV and YYDKDF (reference sequence). V shed 0 bases and J shed 4 bases, with 9 bases lying between them.

This clonotype has more than one count but fewer than ten. This chain uses TRBV5-5 with TRBJ2-3; weak D call: TRBD1 (5 bases). This CDR3 has 16 residues. The germline V and J ends were trimmed by 2 bases and 4 bases, with 17 bases remaining between them. The germline V gene encodes CDR1 SGHKS and CDR2 YYEKEE (reference sequence). The CDR3 sequence: CASSLPRTPGPDTQYF. CDR3 DNA: TGTGCCAGCAGCTTACCTCGGACACCCGGCCCAGATACGCAGTATTTT.

This rearrangement joins TRBV29-1 to TRBJ2-2; perhaps TRBD2 as D (5 bases). The V end lost 4 bases, the J end lost 0 bases, and 9 bases lay between the germline ends. Germline lookup yields CDR1 SQVTM and CDR2 ANQGSEA. The CDR3 has 14 residues. In nucleotides, the CDR3 is TGCAGCGTTGGGGGAGCGGCGAACACCGGGGAGCTGTTTTTT. It encodes CSVGGAANTGELFF.

This rearrangement joins TRBV5-1 to TRBJ2-6; unclear D gene. The CDR3 runs 14 residues. Germline V gives CDR1 SGHRS, CDR2 YFSETQ. Trimming removed 5 bases from V and 2 bases from J, with 8 bases in between. CDR3 DNA: TGCGCCAGCAGTGGGATGGCTGGGGCCAACGTCCTGACTTTC. Translated, it gives CASSGMAGANVLTF.

This clonotype has at least ten counts. The gene calls are TRBV29-1 and TRBJ1-1; the D gene is possibly TRBD1 (5 bases). From germline, CDR1 is SQVTM and CDR2 ANQGSEA. V was trimmed by 3 bases and J by 11 bases, leaving 13 bases between them. This CDR3 contains 11 residues. DNA of the CDR3: TGCAGCGTTGAGGACACCCTGGGGGCTTTCTTT. Translation gives CSVEDTLGAFF.

V and J are TRBV20-1 and TRBJ2-7; 8 bases are a match to TRBD2. Germline assignment: CDR1 DFQATT and CDR2 SNEGSKA (reference sequence). The CDR3 spans 15 residues. The trim removed 6 bases at V and 0 bases at J, leaving 10 bases unmatched. CDR3 nucleotides: TGCAGTGCACACGGGGTTAGCGGGAACTCCTACGAGCAGTACTTC. Translation: CSAHGVSGNSYEQYF.

The chain links TRBV29-1 to TRBJ1-1; no reliable D call. Germline-derived CDR1 and CDR2 are SQVTM and ANQGSEA. The CDR3 spans 13 residues. The ends were cut back, 8 bases at V and 1 base at J, with 14 bases in the middle. This CDR3 is CSHSGDRNTEAFF. CDR3 nucleotide sequence: TGCAGCCATAGTGGGGATAGGAACACTGAAGCTTTCTTT.

The chain has TRBV15 and TRBJ2-7; 8 nucleotides align to TRBD1. The CDR3 runs 20 residues. Trimming at V came to 1 base and at J to 2 bases, leaving 19 bases not matched to a gene. Germline assignment: CDR1 LNHNV and CDR2 YYDKDF (reference sequence). CDR3 sequence reads: CATSRGVHGTGPIKPYEQYF. The DNA for the CDR3 is TGTGCCACCAGCAGAGGGGTACACGGGACAGGCCCTATCAAACCCTACGAGCAGTACTTC.

This clonotype occurred a few times. V is TRBV25-1 and J is TRBJ2-7, with D possibly TRBD1 on 7 matching bases. Germline loops: CDR1 MGHDK, CDR2 SYGVNS. V was shortened by 1 base and J by 4 bases, with 17 bases between the two germline ends. This CDR3 comprises 16 residues. The CDR3, as DNA: TGTGCCAGCAGTGAATCAGGTCGGACAGGAGGGTACGAGCAGTACTTC. Translating gives CASSESGRTGGYEQYF.

The V and J genes are TRBV19 and TRBJ2-1; 8 nucleotides agree with TRBD1. The V segment lost 4 bases and the J segment 7 bases; nucleotides outside the gene matches: 9. CDR3 length: 15 amino acids. The germline CDR1 and CDR2 sequences are LNHDA and SQIVND (reference sequence). CDR3 loop: CASSRGRGLGNEQFF. DNA of the CDR3: TGTGCCAGTAGTAGGGGCAGGGGGCTCGGTAATGAGCAGTTCTTC.

V and J are TRBV3-1 and TRBJ2-5; D is undetermined. The CDR3 covers 15 residues. Deletions cut 1 base from V and 3 bases from J, with 12 bases between. CDR1 is LGHDT, CDR2 YNNKEL, per germline (reference sequence). In DNA form, the CDR3 reads TGTGCCAGCAGCCAAGCAAGCGCACGTGAAGAGACCCAGTACTTC. Residues: CASSQASAREETQYF.

The chain recombines TRBV20-1 with TRBJ2-7, with D tentatively TRBD1 (5 bases). Germline V lookup: CDR1 DFQATT, CDR2 SNEGSKA (reference sequence). Between the trimmed V and J ends, which lost 2 bases and 6 bases, there was a span of 11 bases. This CDR3 has 12 residues. This chain's CDR3 is CSARTTVREQYF. The CDR3 nucleotides are TGCAGTGCTAGAACGACAGTCCGCGAGCAGTACTTC.

In its sample, this clonotype was seen many times. This sequence joins TRBV3-1 and TRBJ2-1, with TRBD2 matching 8 bases. There are 14 residues in the CDR3. Trimming at V came to 1 base and at J to 14 bases, leaving 10 bases not matched to a gene. The germline V gene has CDR1 LGHDT and CDR2 YNNKEL (reference sequence). This CDR3 reads CASSQVKRGTTKFF. DNA of the CDR3: TGTGCCAGCAGCCAAGTGAAGCGGGGGACCACTAAGTTCTTC.

This clonotype was detected a few times. One junction end does not reproduce the germline sequence, and a read error may be involved. The chain carries TRBV7-2 and TRBJ2-1, with TRBD2 matching 12 bases. Germline-derived CDR1 and CDR2 are SGHTA and FQGNSA. CDR3 length: 13 residues. For the CDR3, the DNA is TGTGCCAGCAGCTTTGGACTAGCGGGATTAATGGTCTTC. This gives the protein CASSFGLAGLMVF. The whole variable domain, remainder taken from reference TRBV7-2 and TRBJ2-1, is GAGVSQSPSNKVTEKGKDVELRCDPISGHTALYWYRQSLGQGLEFLIYFQGNSAPDKSGLPSDRFSAERTGGSVSTLTIQRTQQEDSAVYLCASSFGLAGLMVFGPGTRLTVL.

The rearrangement links TRBV12-3 or TRBV12-4 to TRBJ2-7; D is possibly TRBD1 (6 bases). V was clipped by 2 bases and J by 3 bases, with 11 bases between them. This CDR3 has 14 residues. The CDR3 here is CASSLSGQRYEQYF. As DNA, the CDR3 is TGTGCCAGCAGTTTAAGTGGACAGCGCTACGAGCAGTACTTC.

The chain employs TRBV11-2 and TRBJ2-1, with 8 bases that match TRBD1. This CDR3 is built from 15 residues. Germline V gene data show CDR1 as SGHAT and CDR2 as FQNNGV. The junction had 7 bases not matched to a gene; V was cut back by 5 bases and J by 4 bases. The CDR3: CASSPRDRRYNEQFF. CDR3 nucleotides: TGTGCCAGCAGCCCTAGGGACAGGAGATACAATGAGCAGTTCTTC.

The genes are TRBV29-1 and TRBJ2-6; possible D gene TRBD1, 5 bases. Between the trimmed V and J ends, which lost 6 bases and 5 bases, there was a span of 8 bases. The length of the CDR3 is 12 residues. The germline gives CDR1 SQVTM, CDR2 ANQGSEA. CDR3 sequence: CSVLDRANVLTF. The DNA for the CDR3 is TGCAGCGTCCTGGACAGGGCCAACGTCCTGACTTTC.

In its sample, this clonotype was seen a few times. V is TRBV5-1 and J is TRBJ2-3; TRBD2 is a possible D gene (6 bases). The CDR3 contains 13 residues. The ends were cut back, 4 bases at V and 4 bases at J, with 10 bases in the middle. Looked up from germline, CDR1 is SGHRS and CDR2 is YFSETQ. The CDR3 nucleotides read TGCGCCAGCAGCCGAGGGGAGGCAGATACGCAGTATTTT. It encodes CASSRGEADTQYF.

The chain links TRBV30 to TRBJ2-3; D gene ambiguous. The germline V gene encodes CDR1 GTSNPN and CDR2 SVGIG (reference sequence). The CDR3 loop spans 11 amino acids. V was clipped by 5 bases and J by 2 bases, with 5 bases between them. The CDR3 reads CAWAATDTQYF. The CDR3 DNA sequence: TGTGCCTGGGCGGCCACAGATACGCAGTATTTT. Together with reference TRBV30 and TRBJ2-3, the CDR3 gives the full variable domain: SQTIHQWPATLVQPVGSPLSLECTVEGTSNPNLYWYRQAAGRGLQLLFYSVGIGQISSEVPQNLSASRPQDRQFILSSKKLLLSDSGFYLCAWAATDTQYFGPGTRLTVL.

The chain has TRBV12-3 or TRBV12-4 and TRBJ2-3, with no clear D. The CDR3 loop spans 14 amino acids. V was trimmed by 7 bases and J by 0 bases, leaving 11 bases between them. The CDR3 sequence: CASTSSPSTDTQYF. The CDR3 nucleotides read TGTGCCAGCACCTCATCTCCTAGCACAGATACGCAGTATTTT.